This T cell receptor beta chain emerged from a study of blood T cell repertoires in COVID-19. Per the study methods: Reference gene primer amplification gave nucleated cell count estimates. Clones were sequenced by immunoSEQ multiplex PCR, and TCRdb holds only the in-frame ones, with some missing. For V, J and clone size, that table is used; D and trimming come from the DNA. In the table there are roughly 120,000 clones, 74% of which are singletons. CDR3 length equals 13 residues. CDR1 is SQVTM, CDR2 ANQGSEA, per germline. V was clipped by 6 bases and J by 0 bases, with 8 bases between them. This clone showed up just a few times. Seattle enrolled patients during active infection and tracked them longitudinally.

The sequence was obtained from a man at least 80 years old with COVID-19, enrolled during active disease. V gene TRBV29-1 combines with J gene TRBJ2-2; TRBD2 might be the D (6 bases). Sequencing input: peripheral blood. For the CDR3, the DNA is TGCAGCGTCGGGGACTCGAACACCGGGGAGCTGTTTTTT. Translation: CSVGDSNTGELFF.